One and the same sample provided the 32 T cell receptor beta chains below, sequenced in a study of T cell responses to AZD1222 COVID-19 vaccine (dated by TCRdb to 2020 to 2023). The library was generated by the immunoSEQ multiplex PCR assay. TCRdb took this table from immuneACCESS and kept in-frame rearrangements with V and J called. Such tables lack part of the clones; where checked against another copy, unresolved V genes explain under half of the gap, and the rest is unexplained. The sample table contains 150,000 to 200,000 clones; only one count was recorded for about 91% of them. Jointly, the top ten make up approximately 0.98% of the sample. The time point label corresponds to: about 28 days (+/-7) after the second vaccine dose. The sample here was peripheral blood, taken 28 days after the second AZD1222 dose. Source of these receptors: an adult who received the AZD1222 COVID-19 vaccine.

The chain recombines TRBV11-2 with TRBJ1-6, with unresolved D. The germline gives CDR1 SGHAT, CDR2 FQNNGV. The V end lost 5 bases, the J end lost 6 bases, and 14 bases lay between the germline ends. The CDR3 is made up of 15 amino acids. CDR3 amino acids: CASSARSFLNSPLHF. CDR3 coding DNA: TGTGCCAGCAGCGCGAGGTCCTTCCTTAATTCACCCCTCCACTTT.

The rearrangement uses TRBV21-1 and TRBJ2-1. TRBV21-1 is deemed a pseudogene. This CDR3 has 19 amino acids. The CDR3 sequence: CASSKVAGIPIQIINEQFF. As DNA, the CDR3 is TGTGCCAGCAGCAAAGTTGCCGGAATCCCCATTCAGATAATTAATGAGCAGTTCTTC.

The chain combines TRBV5-1 with TRBJ1-3; D ambiguous. The length of the CDR3 is 15 residues. V lost 7 bases to trimming and J lost 1 base, with 15 bases between them. Germline values: CDR1 SGHRS, CDR2 YFSETQ. CDR3 DNA: TGCGCCAGCGCCTCTCTGACGGGGTCTGGAAACACCATATATTTT. Its protein is CASASLTGSGNTIYF. The whole variable domain, filled in from reference TRBV5-1 and TRBJ1-3, reads KAGVTQTPRYLIKTRGQQVTLSCSPISGHRSVSWYQQTPGQGLQFLFEYFSETQRNKGNFPGRFSGRQFSNSRSEMNVSTLELGDSALYLCASASLTGSGNTIYFGEGSWLTVV.

The V gene is TRBV9, the J gene TRBJ1-1, with D possibly TRBD1 on 5 matching bases. The length of the CDR3 is 14 residues. The V and J ends lost 4 bases and 10 bases respectively, with 20 bases between them. From germline, CDR1 is SGDLS and CDR2 YYNGEE. CDR3 sequence (DNA): TGTGCCAGCAGCCCCGCTGGGGGTTTCCCGGTAGCTTTCTTT. Translation: CASSPAGGFPVAFF.

The V gene is TRBV13, the J gene TRBJ1-2; D not resolved. Between the trimmed V and J ends, which lost 5 bases and 4 bases, there was a span of 11 bases. CDR3 length: 13 amino acids. Germline V gene data show CDR1 as PRHDT and CDR2 as FYEKMQ (reference sequence). CDR3 in amino acids: CASSTLTTYGYTF. The CDR3 bases are TGTGCCAGCAGCACCTTGACAACCTATGGCTACACCTTC.

The gene calls are TRBV5-6 and TRBJ1-5, with 7 bases aligning to TRBD1. This CDR3 is 19 amino acids long. The V segment lost 0 bases and the J segment 5 bases; nucleotides outside the gene matches: 17. Per germline, CDR1 SGHDT and CDR2 YYEEEE. The CDR3 loop reads CASSLAGSSYRGEDQPQHF. DNA of the CDR3: TGTGCCAGCAGCTTGGCCGGATCATCTTACAGGGGTGAAGATCAGCCCCAGCATTTT.

This chain joins TRBV21-1 and TRBJ2-1; TRBD2 reflects the table's D call only, with no check against the DNA. TRBV21-1 is flagged as a pseudogene. The CDR3 loop spans 13 amino acids. The CDR3 region is CASSPRSCGEQFF. The DNA for the CDR3 is TGTGCCAGCAGTCCACGGAGTTGCGGTGAGCAGTTCTTC.

About this clone: This sample also contains other DNA sequences that code for the same CDR3. The chain carries TRBV5-4 and TRBJ2-5, with a weak D call TRBD1 (6 bases). The V gene lost 4 bases and the J gene lost 0 bases, with 10 bases spanning the gap. The CDR3 loop spans 14 amino acids. The germline gives CDR1 SGHNT, CDR2 YYREEE (reference sequence). CDR3 region: CASSPWTDQETQYF. The CDR3 DNA is TGTGCCAGCAGCCCGTGGACAGACCAAGAGACCCAGTACTTC.

The V gene is TRBV6-5, the J gene TRBJ1-1; no clear D. The CDR3 runs 14 residues. The ends were cut back, 3 bases at V and 0 bases at J, with 8 bases in the middle. Germline lookup yields CDR1 MNHEY and CDR2 SVGAGI. CDR3 sequence reads: CASSYNGVNTEAFF. The DNA of the CDR3 is TGTGCCAGCAGTTATAACGGGGTGAACACTGAAGCTTTCTTT.

The CDR3 coding sequence is TGCGCCAGCAGCTTGGGGACAGTTGGGGAGCTGTTTTTT. Amino acids: CASSLGTVGELFF. The V gene is TRBV5-1, the J gene TRBJ2-2, with D maybe TRBD1 (6 bases). CDR1 SGHRS and CDR2 YFSETQ come from the germline V gene. The CDR3 runs 13 residues. The V end was cut by 0 bases, the J end by 8 bases, with 8 bases between.

The chain links TRBV18 to TRBJ1-2; D uncertain. V was trimmed by 3 bases and J by 7 bases, leaving 18 bases between them. The CDR3 spans 15 residues. CDR1 KGHSH and CDR2 LQKENI come from the germline V gene. The CDR3 DNA sequence: TGTGCCAGCTCACCGAAAGTGGCGGCCGGGTTTGGCTACACCTTC. Translating gives CASSPKVAAGFGYTF.

The sample holds one count of this clone. Other DNA sequences in the same sample also yield this CDR3. V usage is TRBV5-4 and J usage is TRBJ2-3; D is undetermined. This CDR3 contains 14 residues. Germline V gene data show CDR1 as SGHNT and CDR2 as YYREEE (reference sequence). The V gene lost 0 bases and the J gene lost 0 bases, with 5 bases spanning the gap. The CDR3 DNA reads TGTGCCAGCAGCTTGGATAGCAGCACAGATACGCAGTATTTT. This codes for CASSLDSSTDTQYF.

J is TRBJ2-3 and V is TRBV28; no firm D call. Trimming cost V 6 bases and J 5 bases, with 9 bases left between them. The germline CDR1 and CDR2 sequences are MDHEN and SYDVKM. The CDR3 sequence is 12 residues long. The CDR3: CASSSGIDTQYF. In DNA, the CDR3 is TGTGCCAGCAGCTCTGGAATAGATACGCAGTATTTT.

This clone was seen only once. CDR3 coding DNA: TGTGCTAGTGGTCTCCCTCAGGGGAACACCGGGGAGCTGTTTTTT. Amino acids: CASGLPQGNTGELFF. V is TRBV12-5 and J is TRBJ2-2; perhaps TRBD1 as D (5 bases). The CDR3 contains 15 residues. The V and J ends lost 5 bases and 1 base respectively, with 11 bases between them. The V gene's germline CDR1 is LGHNT and CDR2 FRNRAP.

This sequence joins TRBV19 and TRBJ2-7; maybe TRBD2 (5 bases). Germline CDR1 and CDR2: LNHDA and SQIVND (reference sequence). V gave up 3 bases and J gave up 3 bases, with 12 bases separating them. This CDR3 contains 14 residues. CDR3 sequence reads: CASSISGPIYEQYF. In DNA form, the CDR3 reads TGTGCCAGTAGTATCAGCGGACCTATCTACGAGCAGTACTTC.

The chain links TRBV5-4 to TRBJ2-7, with D perhaps TRBD1 (5 bases). Germline V CDR1 and CDR2: SGHNT, YYREEE (reference sequence). The CDR3 runs to 13 residues. Trimming cost V 0 bases and J 1 base, with 5 bases left between them. In DNA form, the CDR3 reads TGTGCCAGCAGCTTGGACAGGTCCTACGAGCAGTACTTC. It specifies CASSLDRSYEQYF.

The chain is built from TRBV19 and TRBJ1-5; D uncertain. The CDR3 contains 15 residues. With 6 bases removed from V and 5 bases from J, the gap between germline ends came to 17 bases. Germline CDR1 reads LNHDA; CDR2 reads SQIVND (reference sequence). The CDR3 sequence: CASSPGRVGYQPQHF. CDR3 bases: TGTGCCAGTAGCCCGGGAAGAGTGGGATATCAGCCCCAGCATTTT.

This chain joins TRBV6-6 and TRBJ2-1; D is perhaps TRBD1 (5 bases). The CDR3 spans 13 residues. Germline values: CDR1 MNHNY, CDR2 SVGAGI (reference sequence). V was shortened by 2 bases and J by 7 bases, with 9 bases between the two germline ends. In nucleotides, the CDR3 is TGTGCCAGCAGTTACGACAGAACAAATGAGCAGTTCTTC. It specifies CASSYDRTNEQFF.

The chain is built from TRBV14 and TRBJ2-7; TRBD1 agrees at 7 bases. CDR1 SGHDN and CDR2 FVKESK come from the germline V gene. CDR3 size: 15 residues. Trimming took 4 bases from V and 2 from J; bases not matched to a gene: 8. The CDR3: CASSRDSGTAYEQYF. DNA of the CDR3: TGTGCCAGCAGCCGGGACAGTGGGACAGCCTACGAGCAGTACTTC.

Only one count was recorded for this clone. This sequence joins TRBV3-1 (or the pseudogene TRBV3-2) and TRBJ1-2, with D hard to call. CDR3 length: 13 residues. Trimming pared 0 bases from V and 8 bases from J, leaving 10 bases between. CDR1 is LGHDT and CDR2 is YNNKEL in the germline V gene (reference sequence). DNA for the CDR3: TGTGCCAGCAGCCAAGAGGGAGGGAGCGGCTACACCTTC. As protein: CASSQEGGSGYTF.

In this sample, this clone turned up once. V gene TRBV6-4 combines with J gene TRBJ2-1; D remains unclear. The CDR3 spans 13 residues. V dropped 3 bases and J dropped 5 bases, with 8 bases sitting between them. Germline assignment: CDR1 MRHNA and CDR2 SNTAGT. Here the CDR3 DNA reads TGTGCCAGCAGTGAATTCAGAAACAATGAGCAGTTCTTC. Translated: CASSEFRNNEQFF.

This rearrangement joins TRBV2 to TRBJ2-1, with 8 bases that match TRBD2. The CDR3 sequence is 15 residues long. The germline CDR1 and CDR2 sequences are SNHLY and FYNNEI. V was clipped by 5 bases and J by 4 bases; unmatched bases: 7. The CDR3 DNA reads as TGTGCCAGCAGTCCCAGCGGGGGCCTATACAATGAGCAGTTCTTC. Translated: CASSPSGGLYNEQFF. Looking up the rest from reference TRBV2 and TRBJ2-1 gives the full variable domain: EPEVTQTPSHQVTQMGQEVILRCVPISNHLYFYWYRQILGQKVEFLVSFYNNEISEKSEIFDDQFSVERPDGSNFTLKIRSTKLEDSAMYFCASSPSGGLYNEQFFGPGTRLTVL.

V gene TRBV11-2 combines with J gene TRBJ2-2, with 10 nucleotides matching TRBD1. Trimming at V came to 1 base and at J to 4 bases, leaving 6 bases not matched to a gene. This CDR3 contains 17 residues. The germline CDR1 and CDR2 sequences are SGHAT and FQNNGV. CDR3 sequence: CASSLGWTGGATGELFF. The CDR3 DNA sequence: TGTGCCAGCAGCTTAGGTTGGACAGGGGGGGCCACCGGGGAGCTGTTTTTT.

This clone was observed once. The rearrangement links TRBV6-6 to TRBJ1-2; 12 bases are shared with TRBD1. Germline CDR1 is MNHNY and CDR2 is SVGAGI (reference sequence). V shed 9 bases and J 4 bases; nucleotides not matched to a gene: 12. The CDR3 totals 16 residues. CDR3 bases: TGTGCCAGTATCCCGGGACAGGGGGCGCCCGGCTATGGCTACACCTTC. Translating it yields CASIPGQGAPGYGYTF.

Turning to this clone: Other nucleotide sequences from this sample produce the same CDR3. The chain couples TRBV6-5 to TRBJ1-2; 7 bases map to TRBD1. CDR3 length: 15 amino acids. V lost 0 bases to trimming and J lost 2 bases; unmatched junction nucleotides: 3. CDR1 and CDR2 from the germline V gene are MNHEY and SVGAGI. The CDR3 loop is CASSYSGTANYGYTF. In DNA form, the CDR3 reads TGTGCCAGCAGTTACTCAGGGACAGCCAACTATGGCTACACCTTC.

This clone is a singleton in its sample. The chain recombines TRBV10-3 with TRBJ1-1; 8 positions match TRBD1. The germline CDR1 and CDR2 sequences are ENHRY and SYGVKD. Trimming removed 4 bases from V and 0 bases from J; junction bases left unmatched: 4. CDR3 length: 15 amino acids. The chain's CDR3 is CAISARDRMNTEAFF. CDR3 DNA: TGTGCCATCAGTGCCCGGGACAGGATGAACACTGAAGCTTTCTTT.

The gene calls are TRBV5-6 and TRBJ1-1; 7 nucleotides agree with TRBD1. Germline lookup yields CDR1 SGHDT and CDR2 YYEEEE. The CDR3 loop spans 15 amino acids. J was trimmed by 10 bases and V by 4 bases; bases with no gene match: 16. The CDR3 sequence: CASSGGGRQGEGAFF. The CDR3 DNA sequence: TGTGCCAGCAGCGGAGGGGGGCGACAGGGCGAGGGAGCTTTCTTT.

The rearrangement uses TRBV5-8 and TRBJ1-5; 7 positions match TRBD1. The V gene end was trimmed by 5 bases and the J gene end by 11 bases; junction bases not matched to a gene: 7. From germline, CDR1 is SGHTS and CDR2 YDEGEE. The CDR3 covers 12 residues. In DNA form, the CDR3 reads TGTGCCAGCAGGGGGACAGCGCAATCCCAGCATTTT. Amino acids: CASRGTAQSQHF.

The chain has TRBV3-1 (or the pseudogene TRBV3-2) and TRBJ2-3, with D unresolved. Germline-derived CDR1 and CDR2 are LGHDT and YNNKEL (reference sequence). Trimming pared 1 base from V and 6 bases from J, leaving 11 bases between. This CDR3 has 14 residues. CDR3 sequence: CASSQVSLQDTQYF. CDR3 in DNA: TGTGCCAGCAGCCAAGTTTCCCTACAGGATACGCAGTATTTT.

This chain connects TRBV10-3 to TRBJ2-5; 9 bases align to TRBD2. This CDR3 contains 15 residues. Trimming removed 4 bases from V and 0 bases from J; junction bases left unmatched: 3. Germline V gene data show CDR1 as ENHRY and CDR2 as SYGVKD. The CDR3 sequence is CAISVSGGYQETQYF. For the CDR3, the DNA is TGTGCCATCAGTGTGAGCGGGGGGTACCAAGAGACCCAGTACTTC.

The chain employs TRBV19 and TRBJ1-1; a weak D match, TRBD1 (5 bases). Trimming removed 7 bases at V and 1 base at J, with 19 bases between. There are 16 residues in the CDR3. CDR1 and CDR2 from the germline V gene are LNHDA and SQIVND (reference sequence). CDR3 in amino acids: CASISSPGRGNTEAFF. The CDR3 bases are TGTGCCAGTATCTCATCCCCGGGACGGGGGAACACTGAAGCTTTCTTT. The variable domain in full, with the rest retrieved from reference TRBV19 and TRBJ1-1, is DGGITQSPKYLFRKEGQNVTLSCEQNLNHDAMYWYRQDPGQGLRLIYYSQIVNDFQKGDIAEGYSVSREKKESFPLTVTSAQKNPTAFYLCASISSPGRGNTEAFFGQGTRLTVV.

Only one count was recorded for this clone. In DNA form, the CDR3 reads TGCGCCAGCAGCCAAGTCGCGACAGGGATCTACGAGCAGTACTTC. Translated: CASSQVATGIYEQYF. J is TRBJ2-7 and V is TRBV4-1, with 7 bases that match TRBD1. CDR3 length: 15 residues. V was clipped by 1 base and J by 3 bases; unmatched bases: 6. Germline V gene lookup returns CDR1 MGHRA and CDR2 YSYEKL.